A single TCR beta chain is shown here with its context. Its specificity is unknown. This sample is drawn from a study of CD8+ T cells in alopecia areata. Study-level points and caveats: Against the mouse data, patients shared TCRs less clearly, possibly for HLA reasons.

Extracted RNA was reverse transcribed into cDNA, the sequencing template. Profiled with immunoSEQ multiplex PCR; TCRdb holds only in-frame clones, not every one. The sample lists more than 200,000 clones; 67% were seen once. Lesional scalp punch biopsies and peripheral blood were collected from alopecia areata patients. Cell sorting on a FACSAria was used to separate CD4+ and CD8+ T cells from the PBMCs. The sample was CD4+ T cells sorted from blood, taken at week 0. The receptor's source is a human donor with alopecia areata.

CDR3 loop: CASSQNHRETQYF. In DNA, the CDR3 is TGTGCCAGCAGCCAAAACCATCGAGAGACCCAGTACTTC. The rearrangement uses TRBV14 and TRBJ2-5; D not resolved. The V end was cut by 2 bases, the J end by 4 bases, with 8 bases between. Germline CDR1 is SGHDN and CDR2 is FVKESK. The CDR3 is 13 amino acids.